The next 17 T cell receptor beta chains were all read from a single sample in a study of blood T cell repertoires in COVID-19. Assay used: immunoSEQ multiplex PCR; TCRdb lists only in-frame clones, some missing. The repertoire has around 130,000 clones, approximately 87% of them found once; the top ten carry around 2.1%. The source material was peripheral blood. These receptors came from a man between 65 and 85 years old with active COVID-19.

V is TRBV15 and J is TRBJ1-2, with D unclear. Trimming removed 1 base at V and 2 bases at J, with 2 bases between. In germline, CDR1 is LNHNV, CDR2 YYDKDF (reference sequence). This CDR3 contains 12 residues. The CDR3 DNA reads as TGTGCCACCAGCAGAGCAAACTATGGCTACACCTTC. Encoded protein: CATSRANYGYTF. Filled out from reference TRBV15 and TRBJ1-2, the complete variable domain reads DAMVIQNPRYQVTQFGKPVTLSCSQTLNHNVMYWYQQKSSQAPKLLFHYYDKDFNNEADTPDNFQSRRPNTSFCFLDIRSPGLGDTAMYLCATSRANYGYTFGSGTRLTVV.

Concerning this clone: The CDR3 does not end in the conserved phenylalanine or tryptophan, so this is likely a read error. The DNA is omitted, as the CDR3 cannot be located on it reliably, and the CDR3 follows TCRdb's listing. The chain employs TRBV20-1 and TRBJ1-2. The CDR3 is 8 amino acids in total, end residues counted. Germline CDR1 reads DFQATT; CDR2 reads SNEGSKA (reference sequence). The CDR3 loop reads CSALGGGI.

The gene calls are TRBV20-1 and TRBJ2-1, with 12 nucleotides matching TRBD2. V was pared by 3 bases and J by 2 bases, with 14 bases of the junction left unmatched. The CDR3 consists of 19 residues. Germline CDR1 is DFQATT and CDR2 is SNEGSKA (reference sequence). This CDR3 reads CSASLRTSGNPSTYNEQFF. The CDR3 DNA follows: TGCAGTGCTAGTTTGAGGACTAGCGGGAATCCCTCAACCTACAATGAGCAGTTCTTC.

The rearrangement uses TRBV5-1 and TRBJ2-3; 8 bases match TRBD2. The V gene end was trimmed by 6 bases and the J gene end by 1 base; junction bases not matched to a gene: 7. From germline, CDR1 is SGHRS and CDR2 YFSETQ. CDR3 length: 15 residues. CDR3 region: CASNVAGLGTDTQYF. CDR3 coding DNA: TGCGCCAGCAACGTAGCGGGACTTGGCACAGATACGCAGTATTTT.

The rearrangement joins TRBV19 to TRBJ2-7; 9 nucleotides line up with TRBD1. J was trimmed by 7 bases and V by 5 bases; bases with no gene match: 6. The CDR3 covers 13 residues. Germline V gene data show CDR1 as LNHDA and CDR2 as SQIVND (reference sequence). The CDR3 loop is CASSEQGAKEQYF. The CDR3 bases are TGTGCCAGTAGTGAACAGGGGGCCAAAGAGCAGTACTTC.

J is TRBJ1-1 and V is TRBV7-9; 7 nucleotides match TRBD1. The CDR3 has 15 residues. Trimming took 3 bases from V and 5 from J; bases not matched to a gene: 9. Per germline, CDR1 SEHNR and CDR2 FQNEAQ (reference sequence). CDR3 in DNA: TGTGCCAGCAGCTTGGAACCGGGACAGAGGACTGAAGCTTTCTTT. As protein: CASSLEPGQRTEAFF.

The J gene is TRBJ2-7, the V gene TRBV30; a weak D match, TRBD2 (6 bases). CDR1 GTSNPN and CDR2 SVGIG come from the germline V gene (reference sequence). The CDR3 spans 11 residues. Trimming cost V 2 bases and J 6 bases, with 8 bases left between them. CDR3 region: CAWSSGVEQYF. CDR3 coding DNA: TGTGCCTGGAGTTCGGGGGTCGAGCAGTACTTC.

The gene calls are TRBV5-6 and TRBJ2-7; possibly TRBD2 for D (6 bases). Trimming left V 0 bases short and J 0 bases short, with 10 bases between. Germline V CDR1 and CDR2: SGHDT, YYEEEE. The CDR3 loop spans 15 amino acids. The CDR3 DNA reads TGTGCCAGCAGCTTGGGGAGGGGAATCTCCTACGAGCAGTACTTC. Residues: CASSLGRGISYEQYF. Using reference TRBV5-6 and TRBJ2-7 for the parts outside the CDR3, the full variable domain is DAGVTQSPTHLIKTRGQQVTLRCSPKSGHDTVSWYQQALGQGPQFIFQYYEEEERQRGNFPDRFSGHQFPNYSSELNVNALLLGDSALYLCASSLGRGISYEQYFGPGTRLTVT.

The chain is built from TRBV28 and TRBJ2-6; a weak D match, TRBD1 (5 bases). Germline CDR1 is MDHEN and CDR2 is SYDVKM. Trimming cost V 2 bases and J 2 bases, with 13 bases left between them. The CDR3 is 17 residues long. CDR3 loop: CASSLRQGSPGANVLTF. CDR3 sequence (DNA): TGTGCCAGCAGTTTACGTCAGGGTAGCCCTGGGGCCAACGTCCTGACTTTC.

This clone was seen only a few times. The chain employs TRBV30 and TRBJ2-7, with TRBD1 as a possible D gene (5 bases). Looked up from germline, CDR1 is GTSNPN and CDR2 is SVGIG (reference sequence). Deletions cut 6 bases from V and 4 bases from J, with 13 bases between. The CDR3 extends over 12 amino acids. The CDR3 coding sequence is TGTGCCTGCCTGGGGCGGCGTTACGAGCAGTACTTC. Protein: CACLGRRYEQYF. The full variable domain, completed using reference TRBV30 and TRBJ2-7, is SQTIHQWPATLVQPVGSPLSLECTVEGTSNPNLYWYRQAAGRGLQLLFYSVGIGQISSEVPQNLSASRPQDRQFILSSKKLLLSDSGFYLCACLGRRYEQYFGPGTRLTVT.

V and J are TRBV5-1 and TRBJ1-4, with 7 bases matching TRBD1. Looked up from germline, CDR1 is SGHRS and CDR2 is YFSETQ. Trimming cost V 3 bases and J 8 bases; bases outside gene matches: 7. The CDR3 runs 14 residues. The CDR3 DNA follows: TGCGCCAGCAGCTCGACAGGGCGAACGGAAAAACTGTTTTTT. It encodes CASSSTGRTEKLFF.

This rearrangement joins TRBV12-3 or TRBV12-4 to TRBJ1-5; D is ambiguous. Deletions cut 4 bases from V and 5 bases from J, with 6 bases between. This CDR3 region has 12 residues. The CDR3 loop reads CASSSSYQPQHF. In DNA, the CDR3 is TGTGCCAGCAGTTCCTCGTATCAGCCCCAGCATTTT.

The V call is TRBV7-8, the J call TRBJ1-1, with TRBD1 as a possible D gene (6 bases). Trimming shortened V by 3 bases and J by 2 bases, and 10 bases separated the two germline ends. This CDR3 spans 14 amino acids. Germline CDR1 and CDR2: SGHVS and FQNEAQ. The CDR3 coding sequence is TGTGCCAGCAGCTTCAGGACAGTTAACACTGAAGCTTTCTTT. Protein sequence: CASSFRTVNTEAFF. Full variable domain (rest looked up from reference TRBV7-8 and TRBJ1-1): GAGVSQSPRYKVAKRGQDVALRCDPISGHVSLFWYQQALGQGPEFLTYFQNEAQLDKSGLPSDRFFAERPEGSVSTLKIQRTQQEDSAVYLCASSFRTVNTEAFFGQGTRLTVV.

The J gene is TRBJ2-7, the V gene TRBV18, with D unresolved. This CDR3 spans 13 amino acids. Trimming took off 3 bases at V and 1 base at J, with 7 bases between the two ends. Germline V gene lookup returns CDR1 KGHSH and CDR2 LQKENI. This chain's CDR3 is CASSPPQSYEQYF. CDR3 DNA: TGTGCCAGCTCACCCCCACAGTCCTACGAGCAGTACTTC.

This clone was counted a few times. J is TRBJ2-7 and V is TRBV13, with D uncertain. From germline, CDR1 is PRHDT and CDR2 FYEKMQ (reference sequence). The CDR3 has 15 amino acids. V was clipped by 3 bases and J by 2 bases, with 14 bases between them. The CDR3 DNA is TGTGCCAGCAGCTTCGGTCACAGCCCTGCCTACGAGCAGTACTTC. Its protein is CASSFGHSPAYEQYF. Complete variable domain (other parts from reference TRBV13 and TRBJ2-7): AAGVIQSPRHLIKEKRETATLKCYPIPRHDTVYWYQQGPGQDPQFLISFYEKMQSDKGSIPDRFSAQQFSDYHSELNMSSLELGDSALYFCASSFGHSPAYEQYFGPGTRLTVT.

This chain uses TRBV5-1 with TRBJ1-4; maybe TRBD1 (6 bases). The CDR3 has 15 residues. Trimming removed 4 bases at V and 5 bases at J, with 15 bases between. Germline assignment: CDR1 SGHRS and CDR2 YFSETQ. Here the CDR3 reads CASSPSGTRNEKLFF. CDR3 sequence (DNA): TGCGCCAGCAGCCCGTCCGGGACACGAAATGAAAAACTGTTTTTT.

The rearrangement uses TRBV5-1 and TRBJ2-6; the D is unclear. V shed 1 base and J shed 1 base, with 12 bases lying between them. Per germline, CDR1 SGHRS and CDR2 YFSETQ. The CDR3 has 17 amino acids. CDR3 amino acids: CASSLNRVDSGANVLTF. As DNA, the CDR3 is TGCGCCAGCAGCTTGAATAGAGTTGATTCTGGGGCCAACGTCCTGACTTTC.